One and the same sample provided the 26 T cell receptor beta chains below, sequenced in a study of early T cells in non-severe SARS-CoV-2 infection. A single record per CDR3 protein comes from TCRdb applying MiXCR to the 5' RACE reads. Of under 100,000 distinct CDR3 sequences in the sample, roughly an eighth were seen once. Sequencing used whole blood. All receptors come from an adult who was a healthcare worker with PCR-confirmed SARS-CoV-2 infection or an uninfected control (not recorded which).

The sample holds many counts of this clonotype. The chain joins TRBV13 to TRBJ2-5; D gene uncertain. The CDR3 has 14 residues. Germline loops: CDR1 PRHDT, CDR2 FYEKMQ (reference sequence). V lost 4 bases to trimming and J lost 2 bases, with 11 bases between them. The CDR3 nucleotides are TGTGCCAGCAGCTCTTTGCCCCTACAAGAGACCCAGTACTTC. Its translation is CASSSLPLQETQYF.

The J gene is TRBJ1-4, the V gene TRBV30; D gene unclear. The V gene's germline CDR1 is GTSNPN and CDR2 SVGIG (reference sequence). With 2 bases removed from V and 8 bases from J, the gap between germline ends came to 9 bases. This CDR3 spans 12 amino acids. CDR3 amino acids: CAWSKFGEKLFF. Written as DNA, the CDR3 is TGTGCCTGGAGTAAGTTCGGGGAAAAACTGTTTTTT.

The chain couples TRBV7-9 to TRBJ1-2; D is perhaps TRBD1 (6 bases). Trimming removed 5 bases at V and 8 bases at J, with 15 bases between. The CDR3 has 13 amino acids. The V gene's germline CDR1 is SEHNR and CDR2 FQNEAQ (reference sequence). CDR3 bases: TGTGCCAGCAGCCCAACAGGGCTGGGGGGCTACACCTTC. It codes for CASSPTGLGGYTF.

This clonotype occurred many times. The V and J genes are TRBV7-2 and TRBJ2-6, with 7 bases identical to TRBD2. Germline-derived CDR1 and CDR2 are SGHTA and FQGNSA. V lost 4 bases and J lost 0; bases outside the gene matches: 9. The CDR3 has 18 amino acids. CDR3 sequence reads: CASSSAGLPSSGANVLTF. The CDR3 region has the DNA TGTGCCAGCAGCTCAGCGGGACTACCTAGCTCTGGGGCCAACGTCCTGACTTTC.

The chain links TRBV9 to TRBJ2-5; perhaps D is TRBD1 or TRBD2 (5 bases each). Germline CDR1 and CDR2: SGDLS and YYNGEE. CDR3 length: 15 amino acids. V lost 1 base to trimming and J lost 7 bases, with 17 bases between them. DNA for the CDR3: TGTGCCAGCAGCGTAACCGGGGCGTGGCATGCGACCCAGTACTTC. It encodes CASSVTGAWHATQYF. The entire variable domain, with the rest obtained from reference TRBV9 and TRBJ2-5, is as follows: DSGVTQTPKHLITATGQRVTLRCSPRSGDLSVYWYQQSLDQGLQFLIQYYNGEERAKGNILERFSAQQFPDLHSELNLSSLELGDSALYFCASSVTGAWHATQYFGPGTRLLVL.

This clonotype was detected ten times or more. The chain recombines TRBV6-5 with TRBJ2-2; possible D gene TRBD1, 6 bases. Looked up from germline, CDR1 is MNHEY and CDR2 is SVGAGI. Trimming took 2 bases from V and 8 from J, leaving 12 bases between them. This CDR3 comprises 14 residues. The DNA of the CDR3 is TGTGCCAGCAGTTACACCCAGGGGACGGGGGAGCTGTTTTTT. It translates to CASSYTQGTGELFF.

Many counts were recorded for this clonotype. This rearrangement joins TRBV4-1 to TRBJ1-6, with D hard to call. The CDR3 length is 14 residues. The V end lost 4 bases, the J end lost 10 bases, and 14 bases lay between the germline ends. Germline V gene sequence: CDR1 MGHRA, CDR2 YSYEKL. CDR3 residues: CASSPFGVGSPLHF. CDR3 DNA sequence: TGCGCCAGCAGCCCGTTCGGGGTAGGCTCACCCCTCCACTTT.

This chain links TRBV23-1 with TRBJ2-4; 7 nucleotides match TRBD1. TRBV23-1 is sorted into the ORF group, with uncertain function. The CDR3 consists of 15 residues. Germline trimming cut 7 bases from V and 6 bases from J; bases unmatched to any gene: 12. CDR3 sequence reads: CASTGLRGRGNIQYF. The CDR3 DNA sequence: TGCGCCAGCACGGGTTTGAGGGGGCGTGGAAACATTCAGTACTTC.

This clonotype was recorded at least ten times. The chain is built from TRBV12-3 or TRBV12-4 and TRBJ1-1; D gene unclear. V shed 1 base and J shed 6 bases, with 9 bases lying between them. CDR3 length: 13 amino acids. CDR3 protein: CASSLGRVAEAFF. As DNA, the CDR3 is TGTGCCAGCAGTTTAGGAAGGGTGGCTGAAGCTTTCTTT.

This clonotype was seen only once. Given a much more abundant clone one base away, this may be a read error. This rearrangement joins TRBV2 to TRBJ2-5, with 9 bases matching TRBD2. The trim removed 3 bases at V and 1 base at J, leaving 12 bases unmatched. CDR3 size: 18 residues. Germline V gene lookup returns CDR1 SNHLY and CDR2 FYNNEI. In DNA, the CDR3 is TGTGCCAGCAGTGATGTTTTTGGCGGGGGGGCTACCCAAGAGACCCAGTACTTC. Translated, it gives CASSDVFGGGATQETQYF. The whole variable domain, remainder taken from reference TRBV2 and TRBJ2-5, is EPEVTQTPSHQVTQMGQEVILRCVPISNHLYFYWYRQILGQKVEFLVSFYNNEISEKSEIFDDQFSVERPDGSNFTLKIRSTKLEDSAMYFCASSDVFGGGATQETQYFGPGTRLLVL.

The sample holds a few counts of this clonotype. This chain joins TRBV2 and TRBJ1-6; 8 nucleotides line up with TRBD1. In germline, CDR1 is SNHLY, CDR2 FYNNEI. Trimming at V came to 6 bases and at J to 9 bases, leaving 7 bases not matched to a gene. The CDR3 covers 14 residues. CDR3 protein: CASRGGQGGSPLHF. In nucleotides, the CDR3 is TGTGCCAGCAGGGGAGGACAGGGCGGTTCACCCCTCCACTTT.

This rearrangement joins TRBV20-1 to TRBJ2-1; 7 bases agree with TRBD1. Losses at the gene ends were 4 bases for V and 4 bases for J; bases not matched to a gene: 10. CDR1 is DFQATT, CDR2 SNEGSKA, per germline (reference sequence). The CDR3 sequence is 15 residues long. Written as DNA, the CDR3 is TGCAGTGCTACACTGGACAGGAGAAGATACAATGAGCAGTTCTTC. Residues: CSATLDRRRYNEQFF.

The chain combines TRBV30 with TRBJ1-3; D perhaps matches TRBD1 (5 bases). Trimming stripped 4 bases from V and 3 bases from J, with 13 bases between. This CDR3 is built from 14 residues. Germline CDR1 and CDR2: GTSNPN and SVGIG (reference sequence). The CDR3 DNA sequence: TGTGCCTGGACGCAGGGTTCTGTTGGAAACACCATATATTTT. This gives the protein CAWTQGSVGNTIYF.

This clonotype appeared a few times. The chain is built from TRBV10-3 and TRBJ2-5; 7 bases line up with TRBD1. Trimming took 0 bases from V and 5 from J; bases not matched to a gene: 6. This CDR3 is 15 amino acids long. CDR1 is ENHRY, CDR2 SYGVKD, per germline. CDR3 loop: CAISESDVQGETQYF. The CDR3 bases are TGTGCCATCAGTGAGTCGGATGTACAGGGGGAGACCCAGTACTTC.

This clonotype occurred many times. This chain connects TRBV6-2 or TRBV6-3 to TRBJ2-1; 10 bases agree with TRBD1. The CDR3 runs to 17 residues. The germline V gene has CDR1 MNHEY and CDR2 SVGEGT. J gave up 9 bases and V 10 bases, and 21 bases lay outside the gene matches. The CDR3 DNA sequence: TGTGCCACCCGCTTGAGACAGGGGGCTTGGTACGTGCGTGAGCAGTTCTTC. It is translated as CATRLRQGAWYVREQFF.

This clonotype was detected ten times or more. The chain joins TRBV5-4 to TRBJ1-4; 9 bases map to TRBD1. The junction had 8 bases not matched to a gene; V was cut back by 0 bases and J by 8 bases. Germline CDR1 reads SGHNT; CDR2 reads YYREEE (reference sequence). This CDR3 is 16 amino acids long. The CDR3 bases are TGTGCCAGCAGCTTGGGGCAACGGACAGGGGACGAAAAACTGTTTTTT. This sequence encodes CASSLGQRTGDEKLFF.

This clonotype was seen many times. The chain couples TRBV5-1 to TRBJ2-1; 8 bases are shared with TRBD2. This CDR3 comprises 15 residues. The V gene's germline CDR1 is SGHRS and CDR2 YFSETQ. V trimming: 0 bases; J trimming: 4 bases; junction bases outside the gene matches: 3. The CDR3 nucleotides read TGCGCCAGCAGCTTGGGACTAGCGCCTTACAATGAGCAGTTCTTC. Protein product: CASSLGLAPYNEQFF.

The V call is TRBV7-9, the J call TRBJ2-6; D unclear. From germline, CDR1 is SEHNR and CDR2 FQNEAQ (reference sequence). V was shortened by 5 bases and J by 4 bases, with 9 bases between the two germline ends. The CDR3 totals 14 residues. The DNA of the CDR3 is TGTGCCAGCAGCCCGCACGCCGGGGCCAACGTCCTGACTTTC. This gives the protein CASSPHAGANVLTF. The entire variable domain, with the rest obtained from reference TRBV7-9 and TRBJ2-6, is as follows: DTGVSQNPRHKITKRGQNVTFRCDPISEHNRLYWYRQTLGQGPEFLTYFQNEAQLEKSRLLSDRFSAERPKGSFSTLEIQRTEQGDSAMYLCASSPHAGANVLTFGAGSRLTVL.

In this sample, this clonotype turned up a few times. V usage is TRBV6-5 and J usage is TRBJ1-1, with a tentative D call TRBD1 (6 bases). The germline V gene has CDR1 MNHEY and CDR2 SVGAGI. This CDR3 has 14 amino acids. Trimming stripped 7 bases from V and 2 bases from J, with 14 bases between. The CDR3 reads CASTRGNFNTEAFF. Written as DNA, the CDR3 is TGTGCCAGCACTAGGGGGAACTTTAACACTGAAGCTTTCTTT.

This clonotype was observed at least ten times. The rearrangement uses TRBV6-5 and TRBJ1-1; possibly TRBD1 for D (5 bases). The germline CDR1 and CDR2 sequences are MNHEY and SVGAGI. The CDR3 totals 14 residues. The ends were cut back, 6 bases at V and 6 bases at J, with 17 bases in the middle. CDR3 in DNA: TGTGCCAGCAGGGGGGACGGATGGCGGGCTGAAGCTTTCTTT. It specifies CASRGDGWRAEAFF.

V and J are TRBV11-2 and TRBJ2-7, with D unresolved. Per germline, CDR1 SGHAT and CDR2 FQNNGV. Trimming pared 5 bases from V and 2 bases from J, leaving 22 bases between. The CDR3 consists of 17 residues. In DNA, the CDR3 is TGTGCCAGCAGCCCTTTTCCCACTCCAGAGGAAACCTACGAGCAGTACTTC. This encodes CASSPFPTPEETYEQYF.

This clonotype was seen repeatedly, ten times or more. The rearrangement links TRBV6-5 to TRBJ1-5, with D unresolved. Looked up from germline, CDR1 is MNHEY and CDR2 is SVGAGI. V lost 2 bases and J 11 bases, leaving 16 bases between the germline ends. This CDR3 region has 14 residues. In DNA form, the CDR3 reads TGTGCCAGCAGTTACCCCGAACGGATAAGGACCCAGCATTTT. This gives the protein CASSYPERIRTQHF.

The rearrangement uses TRBV5-1 and TRBJ2-5; TRBD1 aligns across 7 bases. This CDR3 region has 17 residues. J gave up 0 bases and V 5 bases, and 13 bases lay outside the gene matches. The germline V gene encodes CDR1 SGHRS and CDR2 YFSETQ. The chain's CDR3 is CASRLPQGRNYQETQYF. The CDR3, as DNA: TGCGCCAGCAGATTGCCACAGGGGAGAAATTACCAAGAGACCCAGTACTTC.

This clonotype has a count of ten or more. The V call is TRBV20-1, the J call TRBJ2-7, with unresolved D. The germline gives CDR1 DFQATT, CDR2 SNEGSKA (reference sequence). Deletions cut 4 bases from V and 0 bases from J, with 10 bases between. This CDR3 is built from 13 residues. The CDR3 nucleotides read TGCAGTGCTAACATTCTGAGCTCCTACGAGCAGTACTTC. Encoded protein: CSANILSSYEQYF.

Many counts were recorded for this clonotype. This rearrangement joins TRBV7-2 to TRBJ2-7; 9 bases align to TRBD2. Trimming took 0 bases from V and 4 from J; bases not matched to a gene: 7. This CDR3 has 16 amino acids. Germline V gene lookup returns CDR1 SGHTA and CDR2 FQGNSA. DNA of the CDR3: TGTGCCAGCAGCTTAGCTCGGCGGGGGGGCTGGTACGAGCAGTACTTC. Translated, it gives CASSLARRGGWYEQYF.

This clonotype occurred a few times. The chain couples TRBV10-1 to TRBJ1-1; D ambiguous. CDR1 is WNHNN and CDR2 is SYGVQD in the germline V gene (reference sequence). The CDR3 loop spans 13 amino acids. V lost 7 bases and J 7 bases, leaving 16 bases between the germline ends. CDR3 region: CASKEGNPSEAFF. CDR3 nucleotide sequence: TGCGCCAGCAAAGAAGGCAACCCCAGTGAAGCTTTCTTT.